The 24 T cell receptor beta chains given below trace back to one sample, sequenced in a study of blood T cell repertoires in COVID-19. The repertoire was sequenced with immunoSEQ multiplex PCR; TCRdb's copy has only in-frame clones and lacks some. The data contain approximately 150,000 clones, approximately 86% of them singletons. Sequences were obtained from peripheral blood. All receptors come from a woman aged 80 or older with COVID-19, enrolled during active disease.

The chain recombines TRBV19 with TRBJ2-4; 10 bases are shared with TRBD1. In germline, CDR1 is LNHDA, CDR2 SQIVND (reference sequence). The CDR3 is 17 amino acids. After removal of 5 bases from V and 3 bases from J, the junction contained 10 bases not matched to a gene. Here the CDR3 DNA reads TGTGCCAGTAGTCCCCGGGACAGGGGAACAGACAAAAACATTCAGTACTTC. Its translation: CASSPRDRGTDKNIQYF.

The rearrangement uses TRBV27 and TRBJ1-5; TRBD1 aligns across 7 bases. The CDR3 consists of 15 residues. The germline V gene encodes CDR1 MNHEY and CDR2 SMNVEV (reference sequence). V shed 4 bases, J shed 0 bases, and the junction held 3 bases outside the gene matches. The CDR3 region is CASSSRGYSNQPQHF. In DNA, the CDR3 is TGTGCCAGCAGTTCCAGGGGGTATAGCAATCAGCCCCAGCATTTT.

The rearrangement uses TRBV11-2 and TRBJ2-1; D is undetermined. The CDR3 has 14 amino acids. V was shortened by 1 base and J by 3 bases, with 7 bases between the two germline ends. CDR1 and CDR2 (germline): SGHAT, FQNNGV. The CDR3 nucleotides are TGTGCCAGCAGCTTAGGGCAGGTCTACAATGAGCAGTTCTTC. Encoded protein: CASSLGQVYNEQFF.

This chain uses TRBV15 with TRBJ2-6; D is ambiguous. The CDR3 is 14 residues long. Trimming removed 5 bases at V and 4 bases at J, with 9 bases between. Germline CDR1 is LNHNV and CDR2 is YYDKDF (reference sequence). DNA of the CDR3: TGTGCCACCAGCTCTTTCTCCGGGGCCAACGTCCTGACTTTC. It yields the protein CATSSFSGANVLTF.

The gene calls are TRBV6-5 and TRBJ1-1; 7 bases match TRBD1. The CDR3 has 15 residues. CDR1 and CDR2 from the germline V gene are MNHEY and SVGAGI. Trimming at V came to 3 bases and at J to 1 base, leaving 5 bases not matched to a gene. In DNA, the CDR3 is TGTGCCAGCAGTTATGGGACAGCGACGAACACTGAAGCTTTCTTT. This translates into CASSYGTATNTEAFF.

This clone was recorded a few times. This chain joins TRBV4-3 and TRBJ2-2, with 8 bases aligning to TRBD2. Germline CDR1 LGHNA, CDR2 YSLEER. CDR3 size: 17 residues. V shed 1 base, J shed 2 bases, and the junction held 6 bases outside the gene matches. The CDR3 loop reads CASSQAPSGPNTGELFF. CDR3 in DNA: TGCGCCAGCAGCCAAGCGCCTAGCGGGCCAAACACCGGGGAGCTGTTTTTT.

This clone was seen a single time. The genes are TRBV3-1 (or the pseudogene TRBV3-2) and TRBJ2-7; D possibly corresponds to TRBD1 (5 bases). Germline V gene lookup returns CDR1 LGHDT and CDR2 YNNKEL (reference sequence). Trimming shortened V by 1 base and J by 3 bases, and 10 bases separated the two germline ends. The CDR3 extends over 14 amino acids. The CDR3, as DNA: TGTGCCAGCAGCCAAGGACAGAAGATCTACGAGCAGTACTTC. Protein product: CASSQGQKIYEQYF.

This clone occurred once. The V gene is TRBV2, the J gene TRBJ1-2, with 9 nucleotides matching TRBD1. There are 17 residues in the CDR3. V was clipped by 4 bases and J by 0 bases; unmatched bases: 9. Germline CDR1 is SNHLY and CDR2 is FYNNEI. This CDR3 is CASSVVTGGSPNYGYTF. CDR3 in DNA: TGTGCCAGCAGTGTCGTGACAGGGGGGTCCCCTAACTATGGCTACACCTTC.

The chain links TRBV5-4 to TRBJ1-2; TRBD1 matches 10 bases. In germline, CDR1 is SGHNT, CDR2 YYREEE (reference sequence). The V segment lost 4 bases and the J segment 6 bases; nucleotides outside the gene matches: 9. This CDR3 has 15 residues. The CDR3 DNA reads TGTGCCAGCAGCCGAGGGACAGGGGATTGGAATGGCTACACCTTC. Its translation is CASSRGTGDWNGYTF. The full variable domain, in which reference TRBV5-4 and TRBJ1-2 provide the parts outside the CDR3, is ETGVTQSPTHLIKTRGQQVTLRCSSQSGHNTVSWYQQALGQGPQFIFQYYREEENGRGNFPPRFSGLQFPNYSSELNVNALELDDSALYLCASSRGTGDWNGYTFGSGTRLTVV.

In its sample, this clone was seen a few times. The chain couples TRBV5-4 to TRBJ1-5; the match to TRBD1 covers 8 bases. The germline gives CDR1 SGHNT, CDR2 YYREEE (reference sequence). Trimming removed 0 bases from V and 4 bases from J; junction bases left unmatched: 0. This CDR3 region has 14 residues. The CDR3 nucleotides read TGTGCCAGCAGCTTGGGGACAGGGAATCAGCCCCAGCATTTT. Its protein product is CASSLGTGNQPQHF.

This clone has only one observation. This sequence joins TRBV19 and TRBJ1-2; no reliable D call. Germline loops: CDR1 LNHDA, CDR2 SQIVND (reference sequence). This CDR3 contains 14 residues. Trimming cost V 4 bases and J 2 bases, with 11 bases left between them. CDR3 sequence: CASSTHDKNYGYTF. CDR3 DNA sequence: TGTGCCAGTAGTACCCACGACAAAAACTATGGCTACACCTTC.

This clone was observed a handful of times. The rearrangement uses TRBV7-3 and TRBJ2-1, with D possibly being TRBD1 (6 bases). The CDR3 spans 13 residues. V was shortened by 8 bases and J by 5 bases, with 13 bases between the two germline ends. The germline gives CDR1 SGHTA, CDR2 FQGTGA. The CDR3 sequence: CASGGLANNEQFF. In DNA form, the CDR3 reads TGTGCCAGCGGGGGCCTGGCTAACAATGAGCAGTTCTTC.

The chain recombines TRBV5-6 with TRBJ2-3, with 13 bases that match TRBD2. CDR3 size: 18 residues. Germline trimming cut 5 bases from V and 2 bases from J; bases unmatched to any gene: 11. Germline V gene sequence: CDR1 SGHDT, CDR2 YYEEEE. CDR3 in amino acids: CASRGNGLAGVYTDTQYF. The CDR3 nucleotides read TGTGCCAGCAGAGGCAATGGACTAGCGGGAGTCTACACAGATACGCAGTATTTT.

This chain joins TRBV19 and TRBJ1-5, with D hard to call. V was pared by 10 bases and J by 3 bases, with 13 bases between. In germline, CDR1 is LNHDA, CDR2 SQIVND (reference sequence). The CDR3 is made up of 13 amino acids. The DNA of the CDR3 is TGTGCCACCGCTACGGGAATCAATCAGCCCCAGCATTTT. Its protein is CATATGINQPQHF.

This chain joins TRBV6-6 and TRBJ2-2; no firm D call. The germline V gene has CDR1 MNHNY and CDR2 SVGAGI (reference sequence). The CDR3 has 14 residues. V was clipped by 7 bases and J by 1 base, with 10 bases between them. The CDR3 spells CASKSGGNTGELFF. The CDR3 DNA reads TGTGCCAGCAAGTCAGGTGGGAACACCGGGGAGCTGTTTTTT.

The chain uses TRBV5-1 and TRBJ1-4, with TRBD1 matching over 7 bases. Trimming removed 0 bases from V and 4 bases from J; junction bases left unmatched: 6. CDR1 is SGHRS and CDR2 is YFSETQ in the germline V gene. This CDR3 is built from 16 residues. CDR3 sequence: CASSLGRDSRNEKLFF. Written as DNA, the CDR3 is TGCGCCAGCAGCTTGGGGAGGGACAGCCGTAATGAAAAACTGTTTTTT.

The chain joins TRBV6-2 or TRBV6-3 to TRBJ1-2; a weak D match, TRBD1 (5 bases). In germline, CDR1 is MNHEY, CDR2 SVGEGT. The CDR3 spans 15 residues. V lost 2 bases, J lost 9 bases, and 19 bases lay in between. CDR3 nucleotide sequence: TGTGCCAGCAGTTACGGGATGTGGGGGGGTAGGAGCTACACCTTC. This codes for CASSYGMWGGRSYTF.

V is TRBV7-3 and J is TRBJ1-2, with D possibly TRBD1 on 5 matching bases. Germline assignment: CDR1 SGHTA and CDR2 FQGTGA. The V end lost 0 bases, the J end lost 6 bases, and 11 bases lay between the germline ends. CDR3 length: 14 amino acids. The CDR3 here is CASSLTGREDGYTF. CDR3 bases: TGTGCCAGCAGCTTAACCGGCAGGGAAGATGGCTACACCTTC.

This rearrangement joins TRBV28 to TRBJ1-5; D possibly corresponds to TRBD1 (6 bases). CDR1 is MDHEN and CDR2 is SYDVKM in the germline V gene. Trimming took 6 bases from V and 5 from J, leaving 11 bases between them. The CDR3 has 13 amino acids. DNA of the CDR3: TGTGCCAGCAGCGATACAGGGTATCAGCCCCAGCATTTT. It is translated as CASSDTGYQPQHF.

V is TRBV9 and J is TRBJ1-1; D unresolved. The CDR3 consists of 13 residues. V lost 4 bases to trimming and J lost 5 bases, with 12 bases between them. CDR1 and CDR2 (germline): SGDLS, YYNGEE. The CDR3 spells CASSPPGETEAFF. CDR3 DNA: TGTGCCAGCAGCCCCCCCGGGGAGACTGAAGCTTTCTTT.

J is TRBJ2-6 and V is TRBV5-1, with 9 bases lining up with TRBD1. Germline CDR1 and CDR2: SGHRS and YFSETQ. CDR3 length: 16 residues. Trimming cost V 4 bases and J 2 bases; bases outside gene matches: 4. CDR3 sequence (DNA): TGCGCCAGCAGCGAACAGGGGGCGCCTGGGGCCAACGTCCTGACTTTC. This translates into CASSEQGAPGANVLTF.

This rearrangement joins TRBV28 to TRBJ2-1, with 10 bases aligning to TRBD1. Trimming at V came to 6 bases and at J to 3 bases, leaving 8 bases not matched to a gene. CDR3 size: 16 residues. In germline, CDR1 is MDHEN, CDR2 SYDVKM. For the CDR3, the DNA is TGTGCCAGCAGCCATGGACAGGGGGGGAGCTACAATGAGCAGTTCTTC. It yields the protein CASSHGQGGSYNEQFF.

V and J are TRBV3-1 (or the pseudogene TRBV3-2) and TRBJ1-6; D is possibly TRBD1 (6 bases). Germline V lookup: CDR1 LGHDT, CDR2 YNNKEL (reference sequence). The CDR3 consists of 14 residues. Trimming stripped 2 bases from V and 9 bases from J, with 11 bases between. The CDR3 sequence: CASSQSQGSSPLHF. The CDR3 DNA is TGTGCCAGCAGCCAATCACAGGGAAGTTCACCCCTCCACTTT.

J is TRBJ1-1 and V is TRBV19; TRBD1 is a possible D gene (6 bases). The V and J ends lost 4 bases and 0 bases respectively, with 21 bases between them. CDR3 length equals 18 residues. Germline V CDR1 and CDR2: LNHDA, SQIVND (reference sequence). The CDR3 bases are TGTGCCAGTAGTACGGACAGCCCAGTTTTGAGGATGAACACTGAAGCTTTCTTT. Protein: CASSTDSPVLRMNTEAFF.